The entry below describes one T cell receptor beta chain. Authors' analysis steps: Reference gene primer amplification in the assay estimated nucleated cell counts. Generated by immunoSEQ multiplex PCR, the TCRdb table keeps only in-frame clones and is missing some. V and J calls and clone size are copied from that table; D and trimming were computed from the DNA. The sample shows about 180,000 clones, around 80% of them seen only once. These data originate in a study of blood T cell repertoires in COVID-19. Whole-study context: Donors in the United States, Italy and Spain gave samples during acute or convalescent COVID-19. T cells, B-cell-depleted T cells, or PBMCs supplied cDNA or gDNA.

The sample comprised peripheral blood. This clonotype was obtained from a woman aged 60-75 years with acute or convalescent COVID-19.

CDR3 protein: CASSQGPTGNSYEQYF. CDR3 DNA: TGTGCCAGCAGCCAAGGACCCACAGGGAACTCCTACGAGCAGTACTTC. This chain links TRBV14 with TRBJ2-7; TRBD1 is a possible D gene (6 bases). Trimming removed 1 base from V and 0 bases from J, with 13 bases in between. This CDR3 region has 16 residues. Germline CDR1 reads SGHDN; CDR2 reads FVKESK.